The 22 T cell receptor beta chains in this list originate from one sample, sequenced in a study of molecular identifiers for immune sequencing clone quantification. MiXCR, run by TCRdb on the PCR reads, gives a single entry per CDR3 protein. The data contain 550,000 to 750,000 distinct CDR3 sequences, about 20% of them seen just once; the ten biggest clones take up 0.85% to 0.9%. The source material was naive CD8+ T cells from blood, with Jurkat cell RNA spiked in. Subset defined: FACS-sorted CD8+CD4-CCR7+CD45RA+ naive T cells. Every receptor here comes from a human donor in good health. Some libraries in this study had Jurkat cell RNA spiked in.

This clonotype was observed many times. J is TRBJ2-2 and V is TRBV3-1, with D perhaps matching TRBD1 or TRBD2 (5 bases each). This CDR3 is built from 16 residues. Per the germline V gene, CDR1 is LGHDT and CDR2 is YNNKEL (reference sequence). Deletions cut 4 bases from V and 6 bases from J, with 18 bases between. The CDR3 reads CASSPVGAGTSGELFF. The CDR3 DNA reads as TGTGCCAGCAGCCCCGTCGGGGCTGGTACCTCCGGGGAGCTGTTTTTT.

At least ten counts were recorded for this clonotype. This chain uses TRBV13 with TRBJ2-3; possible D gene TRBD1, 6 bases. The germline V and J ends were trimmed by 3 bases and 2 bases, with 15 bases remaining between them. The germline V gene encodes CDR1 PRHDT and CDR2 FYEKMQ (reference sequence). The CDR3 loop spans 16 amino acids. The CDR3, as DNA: TGTGCCAGCAGCTTTGAATGGGGACAAGACACAGATACGCAGTATTTT. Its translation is CASSFEWGQDTDTQYF. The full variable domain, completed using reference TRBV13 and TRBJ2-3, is AAGVIQSPRHLIKEKRETATLKCYPIPRHDTVYWYQQGPGQDPQFLISFYEKMQSDKGSIPDRFSAQQFSDYHSELNMSSLELGDSALYFCASSFEWGQDTDTQYFGPGTRLTVL.

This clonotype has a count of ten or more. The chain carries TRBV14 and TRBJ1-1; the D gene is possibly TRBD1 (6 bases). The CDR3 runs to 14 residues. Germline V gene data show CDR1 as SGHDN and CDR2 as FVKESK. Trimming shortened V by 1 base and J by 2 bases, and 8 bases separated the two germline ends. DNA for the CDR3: TGTGCCAGCAGCCAAGCGGGGGGCAACACTGAAGCTTTCTTT. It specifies CASSQAGGNTEAFF.

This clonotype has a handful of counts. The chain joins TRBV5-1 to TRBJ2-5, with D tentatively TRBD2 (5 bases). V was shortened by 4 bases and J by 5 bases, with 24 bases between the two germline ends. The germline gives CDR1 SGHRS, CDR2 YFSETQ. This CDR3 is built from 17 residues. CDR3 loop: CASSSWAGPLSGETQYF. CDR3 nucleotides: TGCGCCAGCAGCAGCTGGGCGGGTCCTCTTTCTGGGGAGACCCAGTACTTC.

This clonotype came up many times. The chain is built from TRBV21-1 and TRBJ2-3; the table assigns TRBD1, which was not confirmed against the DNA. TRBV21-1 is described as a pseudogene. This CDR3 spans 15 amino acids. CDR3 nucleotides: TGTGCCAGCAGCGCCCACCGGGACTACACAGATACGCAGTATTTT. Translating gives CASSAHRDYTDTQYF.

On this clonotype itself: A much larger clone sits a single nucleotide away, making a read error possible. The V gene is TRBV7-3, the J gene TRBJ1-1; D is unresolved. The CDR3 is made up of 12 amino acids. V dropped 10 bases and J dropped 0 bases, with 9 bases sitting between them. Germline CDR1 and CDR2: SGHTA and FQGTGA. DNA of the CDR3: TGTGCCATCGCAGGAATGAACACTGAAGCTTTCTTT. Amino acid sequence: CAIAGMNTEAFF.

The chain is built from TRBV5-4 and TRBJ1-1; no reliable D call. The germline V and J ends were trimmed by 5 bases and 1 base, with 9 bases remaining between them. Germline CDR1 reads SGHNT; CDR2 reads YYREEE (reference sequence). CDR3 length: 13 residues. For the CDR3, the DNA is TGTGCCAGCAGTGATGGAGCGAACACTGAAGCTTTCTTT. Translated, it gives CASSDGANTEAFF.

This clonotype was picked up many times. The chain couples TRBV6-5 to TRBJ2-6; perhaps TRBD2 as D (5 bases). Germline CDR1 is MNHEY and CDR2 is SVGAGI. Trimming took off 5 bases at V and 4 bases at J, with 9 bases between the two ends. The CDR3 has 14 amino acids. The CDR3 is CASSTGLGANVLTF. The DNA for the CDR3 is TGTGCCAGCAGTACGGGGTTAGGGGCCAACGTCCTGACTTTC.

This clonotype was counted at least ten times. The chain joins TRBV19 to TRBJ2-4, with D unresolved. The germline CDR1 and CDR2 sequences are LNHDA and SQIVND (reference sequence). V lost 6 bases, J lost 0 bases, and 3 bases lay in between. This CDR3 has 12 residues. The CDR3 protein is CASRGAKNIQYF. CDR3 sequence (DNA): TGTGCCAGTAGGGGAGCCAAAAACATTCAGTACTTC.

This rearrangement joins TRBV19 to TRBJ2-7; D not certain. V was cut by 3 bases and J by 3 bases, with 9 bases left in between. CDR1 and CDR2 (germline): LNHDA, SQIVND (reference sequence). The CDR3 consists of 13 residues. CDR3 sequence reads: CASSMARSYEQYF. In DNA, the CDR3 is TGTGCCAGTAGTATGGCCCGGAGCTACGAGCAGTACTTC.

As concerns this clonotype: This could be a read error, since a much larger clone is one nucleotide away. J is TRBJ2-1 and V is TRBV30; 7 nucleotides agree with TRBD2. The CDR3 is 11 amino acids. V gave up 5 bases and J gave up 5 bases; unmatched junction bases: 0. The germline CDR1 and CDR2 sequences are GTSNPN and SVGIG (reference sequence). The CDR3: CAWGGDNEQFF. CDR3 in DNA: TGTGCCTGGGGGGGGGACAATGAGCAGTTCTTC.

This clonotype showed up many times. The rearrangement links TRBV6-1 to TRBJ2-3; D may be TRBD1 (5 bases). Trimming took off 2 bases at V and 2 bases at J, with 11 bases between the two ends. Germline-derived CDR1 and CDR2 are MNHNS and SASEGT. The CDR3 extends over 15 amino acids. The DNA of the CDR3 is TGTGCCAGCAGTGAACAGACAGCTTCCACAGATACGCAGTATTTT. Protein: CASSEQTASTDTQYF.

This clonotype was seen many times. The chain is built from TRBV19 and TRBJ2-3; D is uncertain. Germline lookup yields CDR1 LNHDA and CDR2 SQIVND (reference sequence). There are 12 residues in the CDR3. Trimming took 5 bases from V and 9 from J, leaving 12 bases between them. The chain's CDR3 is CASSPRSLTQYF. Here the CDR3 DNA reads TGTGCCAGTAGTCCGAGGTCGTTAACGCAGTATTTT. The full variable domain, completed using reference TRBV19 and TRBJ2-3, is DGGITQSPKYLFRKEGQNVTLSCEQNLNHDAMYWYRQDPGQGLRLIYYSQIVNDFQKGDIAEGYSVSREKKESFPLTVTSAQKNPTAFYLCASSPRSLTQYFGPGTRLTVL.

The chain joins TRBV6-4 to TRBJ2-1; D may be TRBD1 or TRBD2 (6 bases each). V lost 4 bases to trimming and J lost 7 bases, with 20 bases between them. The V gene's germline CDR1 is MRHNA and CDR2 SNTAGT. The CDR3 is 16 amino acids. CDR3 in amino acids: CASSGYSGAPWNEQFF. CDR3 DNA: TGTGCCAGCAGTGGGTATTCGGGGGCCCCTTGGAATGAGCAGTTCTTC.

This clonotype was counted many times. This CDR3 is CASSFQGGNEQYF. CDR3 nucleotides: TGTGCCAGCAGTTTCCAGGGGGGGAACGAGCAGTACTTC. This chain joins TRBV27 and TRBJ2-7, with D perhaps being TRBD1 or TRBD2 (7 bases each). The CDR3 is made up of 13 amino acids. Trimming shortened V by 3 bases and J by 5 bases, and 11 bases separated the two germline ends. Germline V gives CDR1 MNHEY, CDR2 SMNVEV (reference sequence).

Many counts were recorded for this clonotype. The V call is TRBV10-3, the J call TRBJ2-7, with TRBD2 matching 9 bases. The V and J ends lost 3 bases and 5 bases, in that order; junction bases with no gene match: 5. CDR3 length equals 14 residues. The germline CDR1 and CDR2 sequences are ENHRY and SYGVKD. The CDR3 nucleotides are TGTGCCATCAGTGACAGCGCTAGCGGGGACGAGCAGTACTTC. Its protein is CAISDSASGDEQYF.

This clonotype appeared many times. The CDR3 loop reads CASSVVAGVLDTQYF. In DNA form, the CDR3 reads TGTGCCAGCAGTGTGGTGGCGGGAGTTCTAGATACGCAGTATTTT. This chain connects TRBV2 to TRBJ2-3; 7 bases fit TRBD2. The junction had 9 bases not matched to a gene; V was cut back by 4 bases and J by 5 bases. CDR3 length equals 15 residues. Germline assignment: CDR1 SNHLY and CDR2 FYNNEI.

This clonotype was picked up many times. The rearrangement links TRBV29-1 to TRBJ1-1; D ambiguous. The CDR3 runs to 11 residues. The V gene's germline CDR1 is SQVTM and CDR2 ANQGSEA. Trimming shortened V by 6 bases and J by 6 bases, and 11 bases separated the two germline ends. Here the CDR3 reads CSVGLTPEAFF. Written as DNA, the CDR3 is TGCAGCGTCGGTCTGACTCCTGAAGCTTTCTTT.

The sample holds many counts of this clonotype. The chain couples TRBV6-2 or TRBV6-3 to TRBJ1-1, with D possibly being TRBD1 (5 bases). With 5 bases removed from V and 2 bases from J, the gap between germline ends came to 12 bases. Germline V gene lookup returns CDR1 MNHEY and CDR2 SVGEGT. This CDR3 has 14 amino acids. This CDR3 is CASSTGGFNTEAFF. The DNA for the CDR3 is TGTGCCAGCAGTACCGGGGGATTCAACACTGAAGCTTTCTTT.

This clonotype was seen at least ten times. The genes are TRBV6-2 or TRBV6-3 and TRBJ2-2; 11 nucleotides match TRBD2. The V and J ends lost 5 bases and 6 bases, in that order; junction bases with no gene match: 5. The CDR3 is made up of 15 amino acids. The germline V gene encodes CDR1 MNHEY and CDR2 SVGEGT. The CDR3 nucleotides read TGTGCCAGCAGTACTAGCGGGAGTTTCGCCGGGGAGCTGTTTTTT. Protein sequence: CASSTSGSFAGELFF.

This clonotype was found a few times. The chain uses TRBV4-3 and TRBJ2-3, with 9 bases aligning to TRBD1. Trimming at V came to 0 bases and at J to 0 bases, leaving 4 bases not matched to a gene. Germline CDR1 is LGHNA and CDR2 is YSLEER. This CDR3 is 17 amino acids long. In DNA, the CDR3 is TGCGCCAGCAGCCAAGAGGGGACAGGGTCTAGCACAGATACGCAGTATTTT. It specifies CASSQEGTGSSTDTQYF.

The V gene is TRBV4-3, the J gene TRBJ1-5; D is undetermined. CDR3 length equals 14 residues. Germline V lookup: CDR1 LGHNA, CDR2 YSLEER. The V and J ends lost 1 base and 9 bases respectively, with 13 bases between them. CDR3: CASSQAPWARPQHF. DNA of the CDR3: TGCGCCAGCAGCCAAGCTCCGTGGGCTCGGCCCCAGCATTTT.